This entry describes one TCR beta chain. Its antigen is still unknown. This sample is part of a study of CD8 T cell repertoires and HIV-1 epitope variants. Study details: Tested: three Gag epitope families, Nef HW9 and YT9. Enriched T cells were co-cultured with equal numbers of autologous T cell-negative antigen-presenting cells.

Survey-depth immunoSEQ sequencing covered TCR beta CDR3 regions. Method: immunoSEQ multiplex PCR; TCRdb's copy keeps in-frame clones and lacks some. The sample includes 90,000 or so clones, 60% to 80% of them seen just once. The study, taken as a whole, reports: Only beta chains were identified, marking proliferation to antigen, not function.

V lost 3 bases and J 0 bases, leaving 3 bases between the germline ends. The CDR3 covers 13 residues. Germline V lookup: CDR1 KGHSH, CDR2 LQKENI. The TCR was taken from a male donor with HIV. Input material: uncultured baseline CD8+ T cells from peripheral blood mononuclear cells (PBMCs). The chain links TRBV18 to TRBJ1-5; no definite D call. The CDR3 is CASSPNSNQPQHF. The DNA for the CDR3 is TGTGCCAGCTCACCTAATAGCAATCAGCCCCAGCATTTT.